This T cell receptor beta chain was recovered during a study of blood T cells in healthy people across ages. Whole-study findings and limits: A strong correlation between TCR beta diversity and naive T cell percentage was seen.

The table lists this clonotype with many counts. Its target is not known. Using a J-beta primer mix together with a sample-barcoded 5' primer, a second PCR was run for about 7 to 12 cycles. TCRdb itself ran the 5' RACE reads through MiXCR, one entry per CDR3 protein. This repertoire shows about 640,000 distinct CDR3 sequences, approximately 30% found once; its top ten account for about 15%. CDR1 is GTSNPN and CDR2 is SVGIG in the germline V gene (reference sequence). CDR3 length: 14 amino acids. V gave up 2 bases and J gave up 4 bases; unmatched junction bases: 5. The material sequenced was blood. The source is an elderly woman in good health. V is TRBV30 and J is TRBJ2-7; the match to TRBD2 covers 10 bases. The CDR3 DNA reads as TGTGCCTGGAGTAATACTAGCGGGGTTTACGAGCAGTACTTC. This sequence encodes CAWSNTSGVYEQYF.